Shown below are 2 T cell receptor beta chains from a single sample sequenced in a study of blood T cell repertoires in COVID-19. The data were produced by immunoSEQ multiplex PCR, yet TCRdb's version contains in-frame clones alone and is incomplete. Of about 180,000 clones listed, roughly 88% were seen once; the top ten hold around 4%. The sequencing input was peripheral blood. The receptors stem from a woman in her thirties with acute or convalescent COVID-19.

The chain employs TRBV6-4 and TRBJ1-2; D possibly corresponds to TRBD1 (6 bases). Germline CDR1 and CDR2: MRHNA and SNTAGT. V lost 2 bases, J lost 8 bases, and 12 bases lay in between. This CDR3 is built from 13 residues. The CDR3 region is CASSDIQGVGYTF. In DNA, the CDR3 is TGTGCCAGCAGTGACATACAGGGAGTAGGCTACACCTTC.

The genes are TRBV15 and TRBJ2-5; 7 bases are a match to TRBD1. This CDR3 contains 13 residues. V shed 8 bases, J shed 5 bases, and the junction held 8 bases outside the gene matches. Per germline, CDR1 LNHNV and CDR2 YYDKDF (reference sequence). The CDR3 bases are TGTGCCACCGGGACAGATTACCGGGAGACCCAGTACTTC. It translates to CATGTDYRETQYF. The variable domain in full, with the rest retrieved from reference TRBV15 and TRBJ2-5, is DAMVIQNPRYQVTQFGKPVTLSCSQTLNHNVMYWYQQKSSQAPKLLFHYYDKDFNNEADTPDNFQSRRPNTSFCFLDIRSPGLGDTAMYLCATGTDYRETQYFGPGTRLLVL.